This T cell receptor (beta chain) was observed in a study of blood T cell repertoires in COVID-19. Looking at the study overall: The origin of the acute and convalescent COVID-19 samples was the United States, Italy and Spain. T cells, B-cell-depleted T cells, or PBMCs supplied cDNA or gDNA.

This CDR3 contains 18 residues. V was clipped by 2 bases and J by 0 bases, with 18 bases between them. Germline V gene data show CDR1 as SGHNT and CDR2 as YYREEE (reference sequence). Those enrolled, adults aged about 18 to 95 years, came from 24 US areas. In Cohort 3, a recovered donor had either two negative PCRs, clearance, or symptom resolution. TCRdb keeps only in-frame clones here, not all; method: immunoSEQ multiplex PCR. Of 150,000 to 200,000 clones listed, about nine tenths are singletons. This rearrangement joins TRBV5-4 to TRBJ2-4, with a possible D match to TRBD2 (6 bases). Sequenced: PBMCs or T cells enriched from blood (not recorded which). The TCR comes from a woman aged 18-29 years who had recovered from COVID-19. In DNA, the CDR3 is TGTGCCAGCAGCTTATCTGCCGGGAGCCTTCTAGCCAAAAACATTCAGTACTTC. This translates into CASSLSAGSLLAKNIQYF.